This TCR beta chain was identified in a study of T-cell memory formation after mild COVID-19. For the study at large: Clusters were largely donor specific. Study-level points and caveats: CD4+ clones that contracted lay mainly in CM and EM; CD8+ ones lay in EMRA.

This clonotype was found a few times. The antigen remains undetermined. Constant-segment primers and 5'RACE yielded cDNA libraries for TCR alpha and TCR beta, each carrying sample barcodes and UMIs. TCRdb fed the 5' RACE reads into MiXCR, producing one record per CDR3 protein. Counted here are 470,000 or so distinct CDR3 sequences, 15% to 20% occurring once; the ten biggest clones make up roughly 21%. The TCR was taken from a young man who had mild COVID-19 (a few samples of this study predate the infection). Cell type and time point are not known. Material for sequencing was PBMCs or a T cell subset sorted from them (not recorded which).

The CDR3 bases are TGCGCCAGCAGCCAAGATCGGGAACGGGGAGAGACCCAGTACTTC. It translates to CASSQDRERGETQYF. The chain joins TRBV4-3 to TRBJ2-5, with a possible D match to TRBD2 (5 bases). V lost 0 bases, J lost 4 bases, and 12 bases lay in between. This CDR3 comprises 15 residues. The germline V gene has CDR1 LGHNA and CDR2 YSLEER.